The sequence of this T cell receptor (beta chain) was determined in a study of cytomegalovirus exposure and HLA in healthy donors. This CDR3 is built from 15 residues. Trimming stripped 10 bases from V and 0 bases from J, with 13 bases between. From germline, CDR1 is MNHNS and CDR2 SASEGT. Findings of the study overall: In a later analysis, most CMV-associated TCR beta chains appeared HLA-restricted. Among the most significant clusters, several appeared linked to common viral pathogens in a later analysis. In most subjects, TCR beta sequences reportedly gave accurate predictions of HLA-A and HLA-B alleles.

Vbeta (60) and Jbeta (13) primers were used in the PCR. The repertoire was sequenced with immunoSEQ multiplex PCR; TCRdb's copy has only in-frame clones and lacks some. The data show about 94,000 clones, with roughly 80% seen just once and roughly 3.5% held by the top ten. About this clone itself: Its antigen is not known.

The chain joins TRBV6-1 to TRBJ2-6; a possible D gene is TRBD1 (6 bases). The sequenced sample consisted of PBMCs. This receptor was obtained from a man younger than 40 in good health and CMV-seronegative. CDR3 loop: CANAGAVSGANVLTF. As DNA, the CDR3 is TGTGCCAATGCAGGGGCCGTCTCTGGGGCCAACGTCCTGACTTTC.